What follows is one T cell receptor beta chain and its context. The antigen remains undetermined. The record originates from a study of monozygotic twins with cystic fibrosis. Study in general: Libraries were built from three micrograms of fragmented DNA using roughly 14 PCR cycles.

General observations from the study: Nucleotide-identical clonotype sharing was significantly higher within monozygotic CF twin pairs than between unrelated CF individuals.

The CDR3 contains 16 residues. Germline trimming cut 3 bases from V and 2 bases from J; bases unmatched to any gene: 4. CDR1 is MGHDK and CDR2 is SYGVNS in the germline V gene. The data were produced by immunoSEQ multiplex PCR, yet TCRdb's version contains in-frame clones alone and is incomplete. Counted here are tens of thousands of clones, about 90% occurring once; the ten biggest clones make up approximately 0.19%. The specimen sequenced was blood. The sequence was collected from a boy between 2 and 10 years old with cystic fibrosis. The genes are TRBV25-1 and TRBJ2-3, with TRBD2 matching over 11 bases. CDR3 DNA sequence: TGTGCCAGCAGTGAGCTAGCGGGGGGCCTCACAGATACGCAGTATTTT. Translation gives CASSELAGGLTDTQYF.